This passage covers 10 T cell receptor beta chains from one sample sequenced in a study of T cell changes during pregnancy in multiple sclerosis. Here immunoSEQ multiplex PCR was the method, and the copy in TCRdb shows in-frame clones only, minus some. The data contain tens of thousands of clones, about 93% of them singletons. The starting material was CD4+ T cells from peripheral blood mononuclear cells, obtained in the third trimester of pregnancy. These receptors originate from a female donor with multiple sclerosis, enrolled in a pregnancy study.

The V gene is TRBV27, the J gene TRBJ1-6; D possibly corresponds to TRBD1 (6 bases). This CDR3 comprises 16 residues. Between the trimmed V and J ends, which lost 3 bases and 6 bases, there was a span of 15 bases. Germline loops: CDR1 MNHEY, CDR2 SMNVEV (reference sequence). In DNA form, the CDR3 reads TGTGCCAGCAGTTTGTCGGGGGGGGCCCCTAATTCACCCCTCCACTTT. This codes for CASSLSGGAPNSPLHF.

CDR3 amino acids: CASSPILTGELFF. Written as DNA, the CDR3 is TGTGCCAGCTCACCCATACTCACCGGGGAGCTGTTTTTT. The chain couples TRBV18 to TRBJ2-2; D is undetermined. V was shortened by 3 bases and J by 4 bases, with 6 bases between the two germline ends. The CDR3 is 13 amino acids. Germline lookup yields CDR1 KGHSH and CDR2 LQKENI.

The sample holds one count of this clone. The chain has TRBV2 and TRBJ2-5; D remains unclear. Trimming shortened V by 7 bases and J by 4 bases, and 10 bases separated the two germline ends. Germline V gene sequence: CDR1 SNHLY, CDR2 FYNNEI. The CDR3 loop spans 12 amino acids. Here the CDR3 DNA reads TGTGCCAGCAAAGAAACGGGAGAGACCCAGTACTTC. Its translation is CASKETGETQYF.

The chain carries TRBV19 and TRBJ2-1; no firm D call. Germline V gives CDR1 LNHDA, CDR2 SQIVND (reference sequence). The CDR3 runs to 11 residues. The germline V and J ends were trimmed by 6 bases and 8 bases, with 8 bases remaining between them. This CDR3 is CASSQVDEQFF. In nucleotides, the CDR3 is TGTGCCAGTAGCCAAGTAGATGAGCAGTTCTTC.

This clone was counted once. The V gene is TRBV29-1, the J gene TRBJ2-3, with 10 bases lining up with TRBD2. Losses at the gene ends were 5 bases for V and 0 bases for J; bases not matched to a gene: 2. This CDR3 region has 14 residues. Germline V gene lookup returns CDR1 SQVTM and CDR2 ANQGSEA. In DNA, the CDR3 is TGCAGCGTTCTAGCGGGGGTTAGCACAGATACGCAGTATTTT. It is translated as CSVLAGVSTDTQYF.

The J gene is TRBJ1-1, the V gene TRBV18; 8 bases line up with TRBD1. V gave up 3 bases and J gave up 4 bases; unmatched junction bases: 4. Germline lookup yields CDR1 KGHSH and CDR2 LQKENI. The CDR3 loop spans 14 amino acids. CDR3 sequence reads: CASSPRGRSTEAFF. The CDR3 DNA reads as TGTGCCAGCTCACCCAGGGGGCGCAGCACTGAAGCTTTCTTT.

The count of this clone is one. The chain is built from TRBV18 and TRBJ2-1, with 11 bases fitting TRBD2. Germline CDR1 and CDR2: KGHSH and LQKENI. The CDR3 runs 14 residues. With 4 bases clipped from V and 5 bases from J, the junction kept 1 base outside the gene matches. DNA for the CDR3: TGTGCCAGCTCACAGGGACTAGCGGACAATGAGCAGTTCTTC. Protein: CASSQGLADNEQFF.

This chain links TRBV6-1 with TRBJ2-2, with 8 bases matching TRBD1. This CDR3 has 15 amino acids. Unmatched junction bases numbered 5, after V lost 4 bases and J lost 4 bases. The germline V gene has CDR1 MNHNS and CDR2 SASEGT. This chain's CDR3 is CASSGVTGGTGELFF. CDR3 coding DNA: TGTGCCAGCAGTGGAGTCACAGGGGGCACCGGGGAGCTGTTTTTT.

The chain links TRBV27 to TRBJ1-6; TRBD1 matches 11 bases. Unmatched junction bases numbered 16, after V lost 6 bases and J lost 3 bases. The CDR3 loop spans 20 amino acids. Germline-derived CDR1 and CDR2 are MNHEY and SMNVEV (reference sequence). DNA of the CDR3: TGTGCCAGCAGCCCAACGGGACAGGGGGACAGGCGGTACTATAATTCACCCCTCCACTTT. This translates into CASSPTGQGDRRYYNSPLHF.

This chain joins TRBV7-8 and TRBJ2-7; TRBD2 aligns across 10 bases. After removal of 5 bases from V and 6 bases from J, the junction contained 7 bases not matched to a gene. Germline CDR1 is SGHVS and CDR2 is FQNEAQ. This CDR3 spans 14 amino acids. CDR3 region: CASSPSGGAGEQYF. CDR3 nucleotides: TGTGCCAGCAGCCCAAGCGGGGGGGCAGGCGAGCAGTACTTC.